This T cell receptor (beta chain) is drawn from a study of blood T cell repertoires in COVID-19. Measured with immunoSEQ multiplex PCR; TCRdb has only the in-frame clones, and not every one. The sample has about 220,000 clones; roughly 85% are singletons. Germline-derived CDR1 and CDR2 are LGHNA and YNFKEQ. The CDR3 has 16 residues. The V end was cut by 4 bases, the J end by 2 bases, with 18 bases between. Participant-given clinical history determined each cohort assignment. The specimen was PBMCs or T cells enriched from blood (not recorded which). The J gene is TRBJ2-7, the V gene TRBV4-2; the D is unclear. The clonotype comes from a middle-aged woman who had been exposed to COVID-19. CDR3 DNA: TGTGCCAGCAGCCCCGAGGTTTCAACGCGAACCTACGAGCAGTACTTC. Amino acid sequence: CASSPEVSTRTYEQYF.